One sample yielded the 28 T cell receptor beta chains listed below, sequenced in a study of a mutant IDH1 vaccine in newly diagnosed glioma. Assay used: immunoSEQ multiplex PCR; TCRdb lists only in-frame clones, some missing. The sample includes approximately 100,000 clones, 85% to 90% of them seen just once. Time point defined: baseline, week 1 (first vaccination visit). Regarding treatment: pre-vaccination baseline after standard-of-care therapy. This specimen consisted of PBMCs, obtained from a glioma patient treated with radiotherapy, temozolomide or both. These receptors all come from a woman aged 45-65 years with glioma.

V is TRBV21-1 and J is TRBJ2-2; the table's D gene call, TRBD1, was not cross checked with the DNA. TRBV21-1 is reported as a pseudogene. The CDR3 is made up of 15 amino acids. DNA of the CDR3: TGTGCCACTCCTAAACCAGGGACGAACACCGGGGAGCTGTTTTTT. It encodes CATPKPGTNTGELFF.

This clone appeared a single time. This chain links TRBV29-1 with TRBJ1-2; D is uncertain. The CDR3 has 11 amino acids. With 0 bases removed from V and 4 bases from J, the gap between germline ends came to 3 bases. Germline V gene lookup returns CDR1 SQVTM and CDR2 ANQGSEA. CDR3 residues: CSVEESYGYTF. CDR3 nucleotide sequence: TGCAGCGTTGAAGAAAGCTATGGCTACACCTTC.

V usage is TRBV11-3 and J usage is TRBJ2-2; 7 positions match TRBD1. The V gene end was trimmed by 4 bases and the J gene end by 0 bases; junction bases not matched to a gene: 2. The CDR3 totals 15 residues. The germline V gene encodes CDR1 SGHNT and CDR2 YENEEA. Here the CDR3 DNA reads TGTGCCAGCAGCTCCGGGACAGCGAACACCGGGGAGCTGTTTTTT. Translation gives CASSSGTANTGELFF. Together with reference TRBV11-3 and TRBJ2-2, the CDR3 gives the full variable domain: EAGVVQSPRYKIIEKKQPVAFWCNPISGHNTLYWYLQNLGQGPELLIRYENEEAVDDSQLPKDRFSAERLKGVDSTLKIQPAELGDSAVYLCASSSGTANTGELFFGEGSRLTVL.

The CDR3 loop is CATSRQGVNNEQFF. CDR3 sequence (DNA): TGTGCCACCTCCCGACAGGGGGTGAACAATGAGCAGTTCTTC. The chain is built from TRBV19 and TRBJ2-1; 9 bases match TRBD1. Germline CDR1 reads LNHDA; CDR2 reads SQIVND (reference sequence). V was pared by 10 bases and J by 5 bases, with 9 bases of the junction left unmatched. The CDR3 covers 14 residues.

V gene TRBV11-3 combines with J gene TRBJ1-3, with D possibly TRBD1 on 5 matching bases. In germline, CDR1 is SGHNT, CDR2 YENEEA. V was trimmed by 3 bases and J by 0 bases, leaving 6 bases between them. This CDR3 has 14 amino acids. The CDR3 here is CASSLGGSGNTIYF. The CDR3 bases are TGTGCCAGCAGCTTGGGGGGCTCTGGAAACACCATATATTTT.

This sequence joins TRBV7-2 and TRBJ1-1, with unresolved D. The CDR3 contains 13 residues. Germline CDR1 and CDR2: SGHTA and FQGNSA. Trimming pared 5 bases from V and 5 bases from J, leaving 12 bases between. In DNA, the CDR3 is TGTGCCAGCAGCCGACGTGAGGGAACTGAAGCTTTCTTT. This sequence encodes CASSRREGTEAFF.

As DNA, the CDR3 is TGTGCCAGTAGTATACGATCTAGCGGGAGGGGTAGGAATGAGCAGTTCTTC. As protein: CASSIRSSGRGRNEQFF. The chain employs TRBV19 and TRBJ2-1; 12 bases match TRBD2. The CDR3 is made up of 17 amino acids. Germline V lookup: CDR1 LNHDA, CDR2 SQIVND (reference sequence). The V gene end was trimmed by 2 bases and the J gene end by 7 bases; junction bases not matched to a gene: 9.

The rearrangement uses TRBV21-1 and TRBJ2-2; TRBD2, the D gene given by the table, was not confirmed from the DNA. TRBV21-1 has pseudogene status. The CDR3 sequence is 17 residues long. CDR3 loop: CASSKVGGAWDTGELFF. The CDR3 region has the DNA TGTGCCAGCAGCAAAGTAGGGGGGGCGTGGGACACCGGGGAGCTGTTTTTT.

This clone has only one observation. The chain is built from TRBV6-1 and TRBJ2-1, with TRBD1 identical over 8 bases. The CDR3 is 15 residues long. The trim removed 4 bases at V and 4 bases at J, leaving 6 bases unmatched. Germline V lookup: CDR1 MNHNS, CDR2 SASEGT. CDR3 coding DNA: TGTGCCAGCAGTGGACAGGGGTTCGGGTACAATGAGCAGTTCTTC. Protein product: CASSGQGFGYNEQFF.

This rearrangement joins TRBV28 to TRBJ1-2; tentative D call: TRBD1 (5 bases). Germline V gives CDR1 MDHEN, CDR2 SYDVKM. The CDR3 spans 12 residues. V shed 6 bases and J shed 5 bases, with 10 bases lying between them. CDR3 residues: CASRSQGYGYTF. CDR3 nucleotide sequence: TGTGCCAGCAGATCCCAGGGATATGGCTACACCTTC.

The CDR3 protein is CATSRDPGENEKLFF. DNA for the CDR3: TGTGCCACCAGCAGAGATCCCGGAGAGAATGAAAAACTGTTTTTT. The chain couples TRBV15 to TRBJ1-4; D call uncertain. V was pared by 0 bases and J by 5 bases, with 10 bases between. This CDR3 is 15 amino acids long. In germline, CDR1 is LNHNV, CDR2 YYDKDF (reference sequence).

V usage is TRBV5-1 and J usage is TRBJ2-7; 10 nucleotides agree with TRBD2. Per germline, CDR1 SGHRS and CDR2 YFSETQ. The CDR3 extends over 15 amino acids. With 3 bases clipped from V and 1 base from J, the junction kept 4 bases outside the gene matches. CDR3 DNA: TGCGCCAGCAGCTCTAGCGGGAGTAGATCCTACGAGCAGTACTTC. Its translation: CASSSSGSRSYEQYF. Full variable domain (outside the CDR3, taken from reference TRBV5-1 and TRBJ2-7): KAGVTQTPRYLIKTRGQQVTLSCSPISGHRSVSWYQQTPGQGLQFLFEYFSETQRNKGNFPGRFSGRQFSNSRSEMNVSTLELGDSALYLCASSSSGSRSYEQYFGPGTRLTVT.

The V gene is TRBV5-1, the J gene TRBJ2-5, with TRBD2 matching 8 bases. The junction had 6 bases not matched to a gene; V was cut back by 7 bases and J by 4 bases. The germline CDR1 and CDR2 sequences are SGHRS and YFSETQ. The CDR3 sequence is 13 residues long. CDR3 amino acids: CASGGAGGETQYF. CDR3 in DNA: TGCGCCAGCGGAGGCGCGGGAGGAGAGACCCAGTACTTC.

The CDR3, as DNA: TGCGCCAGCAGCTTGATTAGCGGGGGCACAGATACGCAGTATTTT. Translation gives CASSLISGGTDTQYF. The V call is TRBV5-1, the J call TRBJ2-3, with 8 positions matching TRBD2. V gave up 1 base and J gave up 1 base; unmatched junction bases: 2. Per the germline V gene, CDR1 is SGHRS and CDR2 is YFSETQ. This CDR3 region has 15 residues.

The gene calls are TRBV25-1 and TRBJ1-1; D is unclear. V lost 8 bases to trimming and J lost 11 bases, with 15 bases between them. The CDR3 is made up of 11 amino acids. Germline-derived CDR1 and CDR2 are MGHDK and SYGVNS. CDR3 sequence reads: CASGYSRAAFF. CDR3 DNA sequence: TGTGCCAGCGGTTACAGCCGTGCGGCTTTCTTT.

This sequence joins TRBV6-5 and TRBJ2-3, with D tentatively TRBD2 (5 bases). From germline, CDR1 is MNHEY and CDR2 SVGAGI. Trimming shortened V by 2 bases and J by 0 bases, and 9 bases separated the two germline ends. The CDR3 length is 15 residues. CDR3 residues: CASSYARASTDTQYF. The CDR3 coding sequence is TGTGCCAGCAGTTACGCGAGGGCTAGCACAGATACGCAGTATTTT.

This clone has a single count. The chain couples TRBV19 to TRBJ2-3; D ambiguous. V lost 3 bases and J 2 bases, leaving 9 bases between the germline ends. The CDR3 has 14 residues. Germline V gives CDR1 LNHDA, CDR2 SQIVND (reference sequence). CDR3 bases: TGTGCCAGTAGTATTTGGGGTCTCACAGATACGCAGTATTTT. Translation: CASSIWGLTDTQYF.

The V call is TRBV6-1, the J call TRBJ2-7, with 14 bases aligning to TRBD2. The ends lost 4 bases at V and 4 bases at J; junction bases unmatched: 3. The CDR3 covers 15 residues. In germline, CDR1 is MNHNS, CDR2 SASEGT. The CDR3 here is CASSGGLAGEYEQYF. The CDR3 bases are TGTGCCAGCAGTGGGGGACTAGCGGGAGAGTACGAGCAGTACTTC.

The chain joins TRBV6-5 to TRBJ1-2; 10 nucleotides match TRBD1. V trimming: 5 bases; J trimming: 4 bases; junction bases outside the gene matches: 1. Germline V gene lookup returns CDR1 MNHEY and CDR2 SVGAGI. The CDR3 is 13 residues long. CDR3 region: CASSRQGAYGYTF. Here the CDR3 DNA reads TGTGCCAGCAGTAGACAGGGGGCCTATGGCTACACCTTC.

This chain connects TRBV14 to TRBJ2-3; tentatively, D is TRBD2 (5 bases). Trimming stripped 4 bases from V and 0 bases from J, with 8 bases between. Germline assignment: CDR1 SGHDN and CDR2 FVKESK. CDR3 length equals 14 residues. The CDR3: CASSPDWSTDTQYF. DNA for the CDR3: TGTGCCAGCAGCCCGGACTGGAGCACAGATACGCAGTATTTT.

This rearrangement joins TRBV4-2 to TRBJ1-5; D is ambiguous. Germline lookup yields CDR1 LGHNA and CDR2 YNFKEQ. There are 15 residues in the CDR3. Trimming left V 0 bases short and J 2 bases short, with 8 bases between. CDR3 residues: CASSQDREGNQPQHF. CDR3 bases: TGTGCCAGCAGCCAAGATAGGGAAGGCAATCAGCCCCAGCATTTT.

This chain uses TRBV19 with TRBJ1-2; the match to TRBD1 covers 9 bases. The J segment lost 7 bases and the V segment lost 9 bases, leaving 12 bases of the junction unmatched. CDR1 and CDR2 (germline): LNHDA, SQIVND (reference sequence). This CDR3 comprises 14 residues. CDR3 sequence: CASRNRDRESGYTF. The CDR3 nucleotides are TGTGCCAGCCGAAACCGGGACAGGGAATCTGGCTACACCTTC.

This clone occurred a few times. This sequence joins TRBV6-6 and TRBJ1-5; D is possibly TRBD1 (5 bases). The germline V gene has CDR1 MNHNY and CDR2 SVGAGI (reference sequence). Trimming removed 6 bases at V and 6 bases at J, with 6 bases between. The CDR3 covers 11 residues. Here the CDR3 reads CASRQVQPQHF. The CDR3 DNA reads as TGTGCCAGCAGACAGGTTCAGCCCCAGCATTTT.

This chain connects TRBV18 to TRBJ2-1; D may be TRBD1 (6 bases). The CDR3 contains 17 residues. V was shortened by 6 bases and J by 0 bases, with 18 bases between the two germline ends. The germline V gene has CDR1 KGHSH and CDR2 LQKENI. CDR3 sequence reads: CASSQRTAQASYNEQFF. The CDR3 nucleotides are TGTGCCAGCTCCCAGAGGACAGCCCAAGCCTCCTACAATGAGCAGTTCTTC.

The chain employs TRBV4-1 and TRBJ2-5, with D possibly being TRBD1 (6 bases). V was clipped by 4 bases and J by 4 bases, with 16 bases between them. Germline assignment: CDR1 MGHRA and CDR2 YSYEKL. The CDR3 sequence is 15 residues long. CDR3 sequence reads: CASSRGQWNAETQYF. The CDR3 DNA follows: TGCGCCAGCAGCCGAGGACAGTGGAACGCAGAGACCCAGTACTTC.

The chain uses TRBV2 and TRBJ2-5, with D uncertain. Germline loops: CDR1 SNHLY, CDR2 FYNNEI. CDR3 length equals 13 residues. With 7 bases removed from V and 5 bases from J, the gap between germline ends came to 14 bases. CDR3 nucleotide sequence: TGTGCCAGCAACAAAATCGACCGGGAGACCCAGTACTTC. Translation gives CASNKIDRETQYF.

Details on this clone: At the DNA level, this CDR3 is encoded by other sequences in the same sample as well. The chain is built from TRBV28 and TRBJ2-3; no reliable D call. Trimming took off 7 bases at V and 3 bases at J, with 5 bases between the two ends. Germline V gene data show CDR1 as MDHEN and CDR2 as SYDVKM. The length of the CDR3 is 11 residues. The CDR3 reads CASTDTDTQYF. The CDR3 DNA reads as TGTGCCAGCACAGATACAGATACGCAGTATTTT.

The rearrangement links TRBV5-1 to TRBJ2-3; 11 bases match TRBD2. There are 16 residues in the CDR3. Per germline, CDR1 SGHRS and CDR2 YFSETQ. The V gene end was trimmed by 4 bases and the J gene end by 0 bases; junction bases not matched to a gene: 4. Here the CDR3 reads CASSGTSGSSTDTQYF. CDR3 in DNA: TGCGCCAGCAGCGGGACTAGCGGCTCTAGCACAGATACGCAGTATTTT.